A single sample gave rise to the 6 T cell receptor beta chains below, sequenced in a study of early T cells in non-severe SARS-CoV-2 infection. TCRdb processed the 5' RACE reads anew with MiXCR; each CDR3 protein has one entry. Of 50,000 to 60,000 distinct CDR3 sequences in the sample, approximately 9.7% were seen once. Sequencing was done on a sample of whole blood. These TCRs come from an adult who was a healthcare worker with PCR-confirmed SARS-CoV-2 infection or an uninfected control (not recorded which).

The table lists this clonotype with many counts. The chain joins TRBV3-1 to TRBJ1-1; D is perhaps TRBD1 (5 bases). The CDR3 has 13 amino acids. Trimming cost V 4 bases and J 4 bases, with 10 bases left between them. The germline V gene encodes CDR1 LGHDT and CDR2 YNNKEL (reference sequence). The CDR3 here is CASSRRGATEAFF. The CDR3 DNA follows: TGTGCCAGCAGCCGTAGGGGAGCCACTGAAGCTTTCTTT.

This clonotype came up many times. J is TRBJ1-2 and V is TRBV4-2, with unresolved D. Looked up from germline, CDR1 is LGHNA and CDR2 is YNFKEQ. The V end was cut by 0 bases, the J end by 2 bases, with 7 bases between. The CDR3 covers 14 residues. The CDR3 is CASSQETGNYGYTF. The DNA of the CDR3 is TGTGCCAGCAGCCAAGAAACGGGAAACTATGGCTACACCTTC.

This clonotype is labeled medium-sized. The chain combines TRBV4-1 with TRBJ2-3, with TRBD2 identical over 8 bases. V gave up 0 bases and J gave up 0 bases; unmatched junction bases: 5. Germline loops: CDR1 MGHRA, CDR2 YSYEKL. The CDR3 has 17 amino acids. CDR3 nucleotide sequence: TGCGCCAGCAGCCAAGATGGACTAGCTCCGAGCACAGATACGCAGTATTTT. This sequence encodes CASSQDGLAPSTDTQYF.

V usage is TRBV18 and J usage is TRBJ2-5; the match to TRBD2 covers 7 bases. There are 15 residues in the CDR3. V dropped 0 bases and J dropped 7; count of bases not matched to a gene: 8. Germline V gives CDR1 KGHSH, CDR2 LQKENI. Here the CDR3 DNA reads TGTGCCAGCTCACCACCAGGGACTATAGTCGCGACCCAGTACTTC. Its protein is CASSPPGTIVATQYF.

This clonotype is labeled medium-sized. The chain combines TRBV7-9 with TRBJ2-7; no clear D gene. CDR3 size: 16 residues. CDR1 and CDR2 (germline): SEHNR, FQNEAQ (reference sequence). Between the trimmed V and J ends, which lost 3 bases and 2 bases, there was a span of 17 bases. The CDR3 coding sequence is TGTGCCAGCAGCTTCGAGTTCTCGGTCCGGCCCTACGAGCAGTACTTC. Its translation: CASSFEFSVRPYEQYF.

This clonotype was seen more than once but under ten times. The gene calls are TRBV3-1 and TRBJ2-3; 7 nucleotides match TRBD1. Trimming removed 1 base from V and 2 bases from J; junction bases left unmatched: 3. The CDR3 runs 15 residues. From germline, CDR1 is LGHDT and CDR2 YNNKEL (reference sequence). This CDR3 reads CASSQAGQATDTQYF. The DNA of the CDR3 is TGTGCCAGCAGCCAAGCCGGACAGGCCACAGATACGCAGTATTTT.